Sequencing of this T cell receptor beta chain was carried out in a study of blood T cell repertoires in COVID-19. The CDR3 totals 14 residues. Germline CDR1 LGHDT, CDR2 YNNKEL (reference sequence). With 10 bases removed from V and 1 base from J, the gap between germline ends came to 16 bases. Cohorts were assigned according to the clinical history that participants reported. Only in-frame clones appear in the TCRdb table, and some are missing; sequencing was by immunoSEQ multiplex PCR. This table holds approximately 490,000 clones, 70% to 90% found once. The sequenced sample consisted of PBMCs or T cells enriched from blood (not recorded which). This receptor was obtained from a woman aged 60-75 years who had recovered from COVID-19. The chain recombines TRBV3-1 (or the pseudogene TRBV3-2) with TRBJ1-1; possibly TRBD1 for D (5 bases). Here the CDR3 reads CATGSGGSNTEAFF. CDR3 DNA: TGTGCCACCGGGTCCGGGGGATCGAACACTGAAGCTTTCTTT.